The 5 T cell receptor beta chains reported below all come from one sample, sequenced in a study of glioma-infiltrating T cells. The iRepertoire nested amplicon-rescue multiplex PCR amplified TCR alpha and beta CDR3s from RNA. TCRdb passed the multiplex PCR reads through MiXCR, listing each CDR3 protein once. The sample gives more than 300,000 distinct CDR3 sequences, more than 35% of which show up once; around 13% is in the top ten. The sequencing sample was made of glioma tissue, nonneoplastic brain tissue, or PBMCs (not recorded which). The receptor set was obtained from a human donor with low-grade glioma or glioblastoma, undergoing nonglioma brain surgery, or in good health (not recorded which).

The chain employs TRBV29-1 and TRBJ2-5; D ambiguous. The CDR3 has 13 amino acids. Germline V gene data show CDR1 as SQVTM and CDR2 as ANQGSEA. Between the trimmed V and J ends, which lost 5 bases and 4 bases, there was a span of 14 bases. This CDR3 is CSVRLRVGETQYF. CDR3 DNA: TGCAGCGTTCGTCTCCGCGTCGGAGAGACCCAGTACTTC.

The chain couples TRBV5-1 to TRBJ2-7; the match to TRBD2 covers 7 bases. CDR1 is SGHRS and CDR2 is YFSETQ in the germline V gene. This CDR3 spans 15 amino acids. The junction had 13 bases not matched to a gene; V was cut back by 4 bases and J by 6 bases. This CDR3 reads CASSPSGRAIGEQYF. CDR3 DNA sequence: TGCGCCAGCAGCCCCAGTGGGAGGGCTATCGGCGAGCAGTACTTC.

This clonotype was seen a few times. This chain uses TRBV19 with TRBJ1-5; D ambiguous. Germline CDR1 LNHDA, CDR2 SQIVND (reference sequence). The CDR3 contains 13 residues. V was pared by 3 bases and J by 11 bases, with 14 bases between. The CDR3 sequence: CASSMMVWEAQHF. CDR3 nucleotide sequence: TGTGCCAGTAGTATGATGGTCTGGGAGGCCCAGCATTTT.

The rearrangement uses TRBV4-2 and TRBJ2-3; 9 bases agree with TRBD1. Trimming removed 5 bases from V and 2 bases from J; junction bases left unmatched: 5. Germline V gene data show CDR1 as LGHNA and CDR2 as YNFKEQ. This CDR3 has 15 amino acids. The CDR3 bases are TGTGCCAGCAGCTTCGACAGGGGGGACACAGATACGCAGTATTTT. As protein: CASSFDRGDTDTQYF.

This clonotype occurred a few times. The gene calls are TRBV20-1 and TRBJ2-3; TRBD2 matches at 12 bases. CDR1 is DFQATT, CDR2 SNEGSKA, per germline (reference sequence). This CDR3 comprises 16 residues. The V segment lost 5 bases and the J segment 1 base; nucleotides outside the gene matches: 7. The CDR3 DNA reads TGCAGTGCTTGGCCCCTAGCGGGAGGGGGCACAGATACGCAGTATTTT. Protein sequence: CSAWPLAGGGTDTQYF.